This passage covers 14 T cell receptor beta chains from one sample sequenced in a study of cytomegalovirus exposure and HLA in healthy donors. The PCR used 60 Vbeta and 13 Jbeta primers. Data came from immunoSEQ multiplex PCR; TCRdb stores just in-frame clones and leaves some out. The sample has over 65,000 clones, roughly 80% seen once. Sequenced input: PBMCs. The receptor set was obtained from a young woman in good health and CMV-seronegative.

The chain recombines TRBV6-7 with TRBJ1-5; 7 nucleotides match TRBD1. TRBV6-7 is treated as an ORF (open reading frame) with a function not yet certain. This CDR3 comprises 13 residues. DNA for the CDR3: TGTGCGATAGACGGACAGGCCCATCAGCCCCAGCATTTT. Protein product: CAIDGQAHQPQHF.

The genes are TRBV19 and TRBJ2-7, with 12 nucleotides matching TRBD2. Germline V lookup: CDR1 LNHDA, CDR2 SQIVND (reference sequence). Trimming took 4 bases from V and 0 from J; bases not matched to a gene: 4. The CDR3 extends over 16 amino acids. In nucleotides, the CDR3 is TGTGCCAGTAGTACGTGGACTAGCGGGGCCTCCTACGAGCAGTACTTC. Translating gives CASSTWTSGASYEQYF.

This clone was observed once. The rearrangement links TRBV30 to TRBJ1-4; unclear D gene. CDR1 and CDR2 (germline): GTSNPN, SVGIG (reference sequence). With 2 bases removed from V and 3 bases from J, the gap between germline ends came to 10 bases. The CDR3 is 14 residues long. In nucleotides, the CDR3 is TGTGCCTGGAGTATCGGGGTCTCTAATGAAAAACTGTTTTTT. This codes for CAWSIGVSNEKLFF.

V usage is TRBV5-1 and J usage is TRBJ2-1, with D possibly being TRBD2 (6 bases). CDR3 length: 14 residues. CDR1 is SGHRS and CDR2 is YFSETQ in the germline V gene. V was trimmed by 0 bases and J by 4 bases, leaving 8 bases between them. CDR3 loop: CASSLGDSYNEQFF. The DNA for the CDR3 is TGCGCCAGCAGCTTGGGGGACTCTTACAATGAGCAGTTCTTC.

This chain uses TRBV30 with TRBJ1-1; 7 nucleotides match TRBD1. The CDR3 has 12 amino acids. Germline values: CDR1 GTSNPN, CDR2 SVGIG (reference sequence). The DNA for the CDR3 is TGTATGTCTGACAGGGCGAACACTGAAGCTTTCTTT. Amino acid sequence: CMSDRANTEAFF.

The chain links TRBV10-3 to TRBJ1-5; a possible D gene is TRBD1 (6 bases). V was cut by 0 bases and J by 5 bases, with 11 bases left in between. CDR3 length: 15 residues. The germline CDR1 and CDR2 sequences are ENHRY and SYGVKD. The CDR3 region is CAISESQGSDQPQHF. The CDR3 DNA sequence: TGTGCCATCAGTGAGTCGCAGGGGTCGGATCAGCCCCAGCATTTT.

The rearrangement joins TRBV11-2 to TRBJ1-4; D unresolved. Deletions cut 2 bases from V and 8 bases from J, with 6 bases between. This CDR3 has 12 residues. Germline-derived CDR1 and CDR2 are SGHAT and FQNNGV. The chain's CDR3 is CASSLFQEKLFF. The CDR3 DNA follows: TGTGCCAGCAGCTTATTTCAGGAAAAACTGTTTTTT. The variable domain in full, with the rest retrieved from reference TRBV11-2 and TRBJ1-4, is EAGVAQSPRYKIIEKRQSVAFWCNPISGHATLYWYQQILGQGPKLLIQFQNNGVVDDSQLPKDRFSAERLKGVDSTLKIQPAKLEDSAVYLCASSLFQEKLFFGSGTQLSVL.

This chain uses TRBV15 with TRBJ2-7; 8 bases fit TRBD2. Germline trimming cut 4 bases from V and 7 bases from J; bases unmatched to any gene: 9. This CDR3 is 14 amino acids long. Germline-derived CDR1 and CDR2 are LNHNV and YYDKDF (reference sequence). CDR3 in DNA: TGTGCCACCAGCACTGGCCGGGGGGGGTGGGAGCAGTACTTC. Translating gives CATSTGRGGWEQYF.

The V call is TRBV9, the J call TRBJ2-3; 9 nucleotides align to TRBD2. Germline-derived CDR1 and CDR2 are SGDLS and YYNGEE. With 2 bases clipped from V and 4 bases from J, the junction kept 8 bases outside the gene matches. The CDR3 has 16 amino acids. The CDR3 DNA is TGTGCCAGCAGCGTCCCTGTAGCGGGGGCGGCAGATACGCAGTATTTT. Translating gives CASSVPVAGAADTQYF.

The chain combines TRBV28 with TRBJ2-5, with TRBD2 matching 12 bases. The V gene end was trimmed by 5 bases and the J gene end by 4 bases; junction bases not matched to a gene: 8. CDR3 size: 16 residues. CDR1 is MDHEN, CDR2 SYDVKM, per germline. The CDR3 nucleotides read TGTGCCAGCAGTCAAAGACTAGCGGGGGTCAGAGAGACCCAGTACTTC. Residues: CASSQRLAGVRETQYF.

The CDR3 region is CASRDSTDTQYF. The DNA of the CDR3 is TGTGCCAGCCGGGACTCCACAGATACGCAGTATTTT. This chain links TRBV2 with TRBJ2-3; possibly TRBD2 for D (6 bases). CDR3 length equals 12 residues. Germline CDR1 is SNHLY and CDR2 is FYNNEI. The ends were cut back, 8 bases at V and 2 bases at J, with 8 bases in the middle.

The chain links TRBV4-3 to TRBJ1-2; no firm D call. Trimming took off 2 bases at V and 4 bases at J, with 11 bases between the two ends. This CDR3 contains 14 residues. The germline gives CDR1 LGHNA, CDR2 YSLEER. The chain's CDR3 is CASSQNDGSYGYTF. As DNA, the CDR3 is TGCGCCAGCAGCCAAAATGACGGGAGCTATGGCTACACCTTC.

This chain links TRBV16 with TRBJ2-4; 9 nucleotides match TRBD1. The length of the CDR3 is 17 residues. The V gene's germline CDR1 is KGHSY and CDR2 FQNENV. V gave up 4 bases and J gave up 2 bases; unmatched junction bases: 9. The CDR3 reads CASSRRDREESKNIQYF. Here the CDR3 DNA reads TGTGCCAGCAGCCGAAGGGACAGGGAAGAGTCCAAAAACATTCAGTACTTC.

The rearrangement joins TRBV6-6 to TRBJ2-3, with 11 bases identical to TRBD2. Germline CDR1 MNHNY, CDR2 SVGAGI (reference sequence). With 6 bases clipped from V and 0 bases from J, the junction kept 2 bases outside the gene matches. The length of the CDR3 is 15 residues. The chain's CDR3 is CASRPSGGSTDTQYF. The CDR3 bases are TGTGCCAGCAGACCTAGCGGGGGGAGCACAGATACGCAGTATTTT.